The 17 T cell receptor beta chains presented below share a single source sample, sequenced in a study of breast tumors, draining lymph nodes, adjacent tissues. TCRdb reprocessed the multiplex PCR reads with MiXCR, giving one entry per CDR3 protein. The sample yields about 200,000 distinct CDR3 sequences, about 32% seen once. Samples came from axillary lymph nodes draining the breast cancer. Sequencing was done on a sample of axillary lymph node tissue. Every receptor here comes from a female donor with breast cancer. Some clones in this sample may be carry-over from other donors' samples.

As to this clonotype: A read error is possible here, since a much larger clone lies one base away. The conserved closing phenylalanine or tryptophan is absent in this CDR3, likely reflecting a read error. The rearrangement uses TRBV20-1 and TRBJ2-5; D not resolved. The ends were cut back, 3 bases at V and 7 bases at J, with 6 bases in the middle. Germline-derived CDR1 and CDR2 are DFQATT and SNEGSKA (reference sequence). The CDR3 sequence is 10 residues long. The CDR3 sequence is CSARRGTQYS. CDR3 DNA: TGCAGTGCTAGGAGAGGGACCCAGTACTCC.

The sample holds many counts of this clonotype. The J gene is TRBJ2-1, the V gene TRBV7-9; TRBD1 agrees at 9 bases. CDR1 SEHNR and CDR2 FQNEAQ come from the germline V gene (reference sequence). The CDR3 spans 16 residues. With V trimmed by 4 bases and J by 9 bases, 13 bases remained unmatched. The CDR3 region has the DNA TGTGCCAGCAGCTCTGCCGGGACAGGGATAAGAGGTGAGCAGTTCTTC. Translated, it gives CASSSAGTGIRGEQFF.

This clonotype was observed at least ten times. V usage is TRBV30 and J usage is TRBJ2-7, with 8 nucleotides matching TRBD1. Losses at the gene ends were 5 bases for V and 3 bases for J; bases not matched to a gene: 12. The CDR3 is 15 residues long. CDR1 and CDR2 from the germline V gene are GTSNPN and SVGIG (reference sequence). Written as DNA, the CDR3 is TGTGCCTGGGCCGGGGGCGGACAGGGCTTCTACGAGCAGTACTTC. Translating gives CAWAGGGQGFYEQYF.

The chain recombines TRBV7-9 with TRBJ1-2, with TRBD1 matching 9 bases. This CDR3 region has 14 residues. From germline, CDR1 is SEHNR and CDR2 FQNEAQ (reference sequence). V lost 5 bases, J lost 4 bases, and 5 bases stayed unmatched. CDR3 bases: TGTGCCAGCAGCCCGACAGGGGGTGGCTATGGCTACACCTTC. It yields the protein CASSPTGGGYGYTF.

This clonotype came up many times. The chain joins TRBV7-8 to TRBJ1-5; TRBD1 matches 7 bases. The CDR3 is made up of 15 amino acids. V was clipped by 1 base and J by 5 bases; unmatched bases: 5. CDR1 and CDR2 (germline): SGHVS, FQNEAQ. For the CDR3, the DNA is TGTGCCAGCAGCTTAGGGCCGGGACAGTATCAGCCCCAGCATTTT. Its protein product is CASSLGPGQYQPQHF.

The chain joins TRBV12-3 or TRBV12-4 to TRBJ1-4, with TRBD1 as a possible D gene (6 bases). V was clipped by 8 bases and J by 4 bases, with 14 bases between them. This CDR3 has 14 amino acids. This CDR3 is CASRPGHLNEKLFF. Here the CDR3 DNA reads TGTGCCAGCCGGCCGGGACACCTTAATGAAAAACTGTTTTTT.

The chain links TRBV5-6 to TRBJ1-2; 11 bases match TRBD1. Trimming cost V 2 bases and J 6 bases; bases outside gene matches: 3. Germline values: CDR1 SGHDT, CDR2 YYEEEE. The CDR3 is 14 amino acids. DNA of the CDR3: TGTGCCAGCAGCTTAGGACAGGGGGCCGATGGCTACACCTTC. Its protein is CASSLGQGADGYTF.

The gene calls are TRBV29-1 and TRBJ2-3; D is unclear. The CDR3 has 12 amino acids. Trimming cost V 4 bases and J 1 base, with 6 bases left between them. The germline gives CDR1 SQVTM, CDR2 ANQGSEA. The DNA of the CDR3 is TGCAGCGTTGGCCGCGGCACAGATACGCAGTATTTT. Translating it yields CSVGRGTDTQYF.

This clonotype was seen a few times. This chain uses TRBV7-2 with TRBJ2-4; perhaps D is TRBD1 or TRBD2 (5 bases each). Trimming left V 2 bases short and J 8 bases short, with 13 bases between. The germline V gene encodes CDR1 SGHTA and CDR2 FQGNSA. CDR3 length: 14 residues. The CDR3 reads CASSLFGREHIQYF. The CDR3 bases are TGTGCCAGCAGCTTATTCGGCAGGGAGCACATTCAGTACTTC.

J is TRBJ2-1 and V is TRBV7-8, with D possibly being TRBD1 (6 bases). Germline V gene data show CDR1 as SGHVS and CDR2 as FQNEAQ. The length of the CDR3 is 11 residues. V was clipped by 5 bases and J by 12 bases, with 11 bases between them. CDR3 loop: CASSPGQPQFF. For the CDR3, the DNA is TGTGCCAGCAGCCCGGGACAACCGCAGTTCTTC.

This clonotype was detected ten times or more. In DNA, the CDR3 is TGTGCCACCAGTATTGGACAGGGGGGGCCTTACAATGAGCAGTTCTTC. Translation: CATSIGQGGPYNEQFF. V is TRBV24-1 and J is TRBJ2-1; 10 bases match TRBD1. V shed 6 bases and J 4 bases; nucleotides not matched to a gene: 8. Germline V lookup: CDR1 KGHDR, CDR2 SFDVKD. This CDR3 spans 16 amino acids.

The J gene is TRBJ1-3, the V gene TRBV11-2; maybe TRBD1 (6 bases). In germline, CDR1 is SGHAT, CDR2 FQNNGV. Trimming removed 0 bases from V and 0 bases from J, with 9 bases in between. This CDR3 spans 16 amino acids. The DNA for the CDR3 is TGTGCCAGCAGCTTAGAAGGACAGATCTCTGGAAACACCATATATTTT. Its protein product is CASSLEGQISGNTIYF.

The chain employs TRBV20-1 and TRBJ1-4; no clear D. The CDR3 spans 13 residues. The V gene lost 5 bases and the J gene lost 3 bases, with 10 bases spanning the gap. Germline CDR1 is DFQATT and CDR2 is SNEGSKA (reference sequence). The chain's CDR3 is CSAGRRPNEKLFF. The CDR3 nucleotides read TGCAGTGCTGGAAGACGGCCTAATGAAAAACTGTTTTTT.

The rearrangement links TRBV2 to TRBJ2-7; 9 bases fit TRBD2. This CDR3 comprises 14 residues. V dropped 7 bases and J dropped 5; count of bases not matched to a gene: 9. In germline, CDR1 is SNHLY, CDR2 FYNNEI. The CDR3 nucleotides are TGTGCCAGCATGGCTGGGCTAGCGGGGAACGAGCAGTACTTC. Encoded protein: CASMAGLAGNEQYF.

The chain combines TRBV28 with TRBJ2-7, with 10 bases matching TRBD2. The germline V gene has CDR1 MDHEN and CDR2 SYDVKM. V lost 5 bases, J lost 3 bases, and 7 bases stayed unmatched. CDR3 length: 15 amino acids. CDR3 loop: CASSTPSGRNYEQYF. The CDR3, as DNA: TGTGCCAGCAGTACACCTAGCGGGAGAAACTACGAGCAGTACTTC. The variable domain in full, completed from reference TRBV28 and TRBJ2-7, reads DVKVTQSSRYLVKRTGEKVFLECVQDMDHENMFWYRQDPGLGLRLIYFSYDVKMKEKGDIPEGYSVSREKKERFSLILESASTNQTSMYLCASSTPSGRNYEQYFGPGTRLTVT.

This clonotype was counted ten times or more. The chain has TRBV6-1 and TRBJ2-7; 7 bases agree with TRBD1. V was pared by 7 bases and J by 5 bases, with 8 bases of the junction left unmatched. The germline V gene has CDR1 MNHNS and CDR2 SASEGT. The length of the CDR3 is 13 residues. The CDR3 nucleotides are TGTGCCAGCACCCGACAGGGCTTCAACGAGCAGTACTTC. Translated: CASTRQGFNEQYF.

The chain joins TRBV7-2 to TRBJ1-6; D may be TRBD1 (6 bases). Germline CDR1 and CDR2: SGHTA and FQGNSA. CDR3 length equals 16 residues. The germline V and J ends were trimmed by 1 base and 6 bases, with 13 bases remaining between them. The CDR3 region has the DNA TGTGCCAGCAGCTTAGATGGGGGGCATTCTAATTCACCCCTCCACTTT. The encoded protein is CASSLDGGHSNSPLHF. The complete variable domain, with remaining parts taken from reference TRBV7-2 and TRBJ1-6, reads GAGVSQSPSNKVTEKGKDVELRCDPISGHTALYWYRQSLGQGLEFLIYFQGNSAPDKSGLPSDRFSAERTGGSVSTLTIQRTQQEDSAVYLCASSLDGGHSNSPLHFGNGTRLTVT.